This TCR beta chain stems from a study of tumor-infiltrating lymphocytes in primary liver carcinoma. Study background: Regardless of tissue type, samples showed similar yields of roughly 3.65 to 8 million productive TCRbeta reads.

Notes on this clonotype: The target antigen is unknown. A read error is likely, as this CDR3 ends without the conserved phenylalanine or tryptophan.

Unsorted bulk tissue of roughly 18-32 mg yielded co-extracted RNA and DNA. Enrolled patients were chronically infected with HBV and treatment-naive. Sampling of every tumor involved five separate regions. These included the tumor centre. The investigators made TCR beta cDNA from roughly 460 ng total RNA, using a constant-region primer. Researchers made the TCR beta libraries by running three nested multiplex PCR rounds with slightly modified ARM-PCR. TRBV1-TRBV30 forward primers paired with a C-beta reverse primer drove the first two PCR rounds, around 9 cycles each. TCRdb re-called the multiplex PCR reads through MiXCR, storing one row per CDR3 protein. The data hold some 64,000 distinct CDR3 sequences, with roughly 70% observed a single time. Study-level points and caveats: With p = 0.039, the top-250-clone fraction in tumors significantly exceeded that in blood.

CDR3 length: 15 amino acids. CDR1 MNHNS and CDR2 SASEGT come from the germline V gene. V trimming: 5 bases; J trimming: 11 bases; junction bases outside the gene matches: 6. The rearrangement uses TRBV6-1 and TRBJ2-6; 13 bases match TRBD2. Sequenced material: liver tumor tissue from sampling region 4. Described subset: tumor region T4, right-lateral pole. The receptor was derived from a man aged 35 to 55 with primary liver carcinoma and hepatitis B virus infection. CDR3 sequence reads: CASSFGTSGIDVLTL. CDR3 bases: TGTGCCAGCAGTTTTGGGACTAGCGGGATCGACGTCCTGACTCTC.